The T cell receptor beta chain described here comes from a study of blood T cell repertoires in COVID-19. Looking at the study overall: PBMCs, B-cell-depleted T cells, or T cells provided the cDNA or gDNA that made up the material.

The Seattle patients, enrolled during active infection, were followed longitudinally. This CDR3 has 14 amino acids. The V gene lost 6 bases and the J gene lost 7 bases, with 19 bases spanning the gap. The germline CDR1 and CDR2 sequences are LNHDA and SQIVND (reference sequence). Profiled with immunoSEQ multiplex PCR; TCRdb holds only in-frame clones, not every one. Counted here are 300,000 to 450,000 clones, approximately 89% occurring once; the ten biggest clones make up around 4%. The gene calls are TRBV19 and TRBJ2-7; D ambiguous. This receptor was obtained from a woman aged 60 to 75 with COVID-19, enrolled during active disease. Source material: peripheral blood. This CDR3 reads CASSRLLGSREQYF. DNA for the CDR3: TGTGCCAGTAGCAGACTTTTGGGTTCACGGGAGCAGTACTTC.